This TCR beta chain was documented in a study of T cells in Graves' hyperthyroidism and ophthalmopathy. This clonotype was detected many times. The CDR3 contains 14 residues. V was clipped by 5 bases and J by 2 bases, with 11 bases between them. Germline V gene lookup returns CDR1 KGHDR and CDR2 SFDVKD. Template material for amplifying TCR beta CDR3 regions consisted of RNA transcripts. First-round RT-PCR with HTBI primers amplified the TCR CDR3 region. A single record per CDR3 protein comes from TCRdb applying MiXCR to the multiplex PCR reads. The repertoire includes 500,000 to 800,000 distinct CDR3 sequences, less than 45% of them detected once, and less than 9% sits in the top ten.

This clonotype was obtained from an adult man with Graves' disease, either hyperthyroidism or ophthalmopathy (not recorded which). This sequence joins TRBV24-1 and TRBJ2-5, with D tentatively TRBD1 or TRBD2 (5 bases each). The sample consisted of peripheral blood or thyroid tissue (not recorded which). This CDR3 reads CATSGGALQETQYF. CDR3 DNA sequence: TGTGCCACCAGTGGAGGGGCCCTACAAGAGACCCAGTACTTC.